This is a list of T cell receptor beta chains from one sample in a study of vaccination effects on CD4 cells after COVID-19. No cognate antigen is known for these TCRs. The method was immunoSEQ multiplex PCR; TCRdb's version includes in-frame clones alone and lacks a portion of them. Altogether 30,000 to 45,000 clones are present, 70% to 85% being singletons, with the ten largest covering 1.5% to 2.5%. Sequencing used CD4+ T cells from PBMCs cultured with HCoV-NL63 spike peptides, obtained after COVID-19 vaccination. The source is a human donor who received a COVID-19 vaccine. Some clones in this sample may be carry-over from other donors' samples. Both conserved end residues are part of each CDR3. The D gene is left open where the match is weak. Part of the rows lack a size; the others show once, few, many or a class for expanded clones.

j_call	cdr3_length	clone_size	d_call	v_call	cdr3_nt	cdr3_aa
TRBJ2-4	13	-	-	TRBV2	TGTGCCAGCAGTAAGGACAAAGGAAACATTCAGTACTTC	CASSKDKGNIQYF
TRBJ2-1	11	-	-	TRBV6-5	TGTGCCAGCAGCCTTATGAATGAGCAGTTCTTC	CASSLMNEQFF
TRBJ1-1	13	-	-	TRBV10-2	TGCGCGTCAGGGGTGAGCCTGAACACTGAAGCTTTCTTT	CASGVSLNTEAFF
TRBJ1-5	14	once	-	TRBV19	TGTGCCAGTAGTATGGGCCTAAAGAATCAGCCCCAGCATTTT	CASSMGLKNQPQHF
TRBJ2-1	15	once	-	TRBV7-9	TGTGCCAGCAGCCCAAGACTAGTGGACCACAATGAGCAGTTCTTC	CASSPRLVDHNEQFF
TRBJ1-5	15	-	TRBD1	TRBV27	TGTGCCAGCAGTTTATCGGGACAGGGACGTCAGCCCCAGCATTTT	CASSLSGQGRQPQHF
TRBJ2-1	16	-	-	TRBV14	TGTGCCAGCAGCCAAGTTCTAGCAAGTTATAGGAATGAGCAGTTCTTC	CASSQVLASYRNEQFF
TRBJ2-2	16	-	TRBD2	TRBV6-6	TGTGCCAGGGAAACGGGAGGGGGGGCCTCCACCGGGGAGCTGTTTTTT	CARETGGGASTGELFF
TRBJ1-2	14	-	-	TRBV24-1	TGTGCCACCAGTGATGCCAACAGCTTCTATGGCTACACCTTC	CATSDANSFYGYTF
TRBJ2-2	17	-	-	TRBV3-1/TRBV3-2	TGTGCCAGCAGCCAAAGTACACGGGACTTCCCCACCGGGGAGCTGTTTTTT	CASSQSTRDFPTGELFF
TRBJ2-2	13	-	-	TRBV18	TGTGCCAGCTCACCGGGGACCGCCGGGGAGCTGTTTTTT	CASSPGTAGELFF
TRBJ1-1	15	-	-	TRBV6-6	TGTGCCAGCAGTTACTCGACGGGGTTAAGTCCTCAAGCTTTCTTT	CASSYSTGLSPQAFF
TRBJ1-2	14	-	-	TRBV7-2	TGTGCCAGCAGCCCCTCAGCGGCTGATTATGGCTACACCTTC	CASSPSAADYGYTF
TRBJ2-5	13	-	-	TRBV4-3	TGCGCCAGCAGCCAGGCTAACCAAGAGACCCAGTACTTC	CASSQANQETQYF
TRBJ1-3	14	-	-	TRBV29-1	TGCAGCGTTGAAGGACGGTACTCTGGAAACACCATATATTTT	CSVEGRYSGNTIYF
TRBJ1-5	14	-	-	TRBV10-3	TGTGCCATCAGTGAAGGTAGGGATGGTCAGCCCCAGCATTTT	CAISEGRDGQPQHF
TRBJ1-5	15	few	-	TRBV24-1	TGTGCCACCGTGGGGGAAGATGTGCCGGAAAAGCCCCAGCATTTT	CATVGEDVPEKPQHF
TRBJ1-2	15	few	-	TRBV5-1	TGCGCCAGCAGCTCTCACCCGGGGAACCTCTATGGCTACACCTTC	CASSSHPGNLYGYTF
TRBJ2-1	15	-	-	TRBV10-3	TGTGCCATCAGTGAGGCCAGATCTTCCTACAATGAGCAGTTCTTC	CAISEARSSYNEQFF
TRBJ1-1	14	-	TRBD1	TRBV19	TGTGCCAGTAGTATTCCCGCAGGGGGTAATGGGGCTTTCTTT	CASSIPAGGNGAFF
TRBJ1-6	16	few	-	TRBV7-9	TGTGCCAGCAGCTCCCTGACAGCCTCCTATAATTCACCCCTCCACTTT	CASSSLTASYNSPLHF
TRBJ2-1	15	-	TRBD2	TRBV6-5	TGTGCCAGCAGTCCGGGACTAGCGTCCTACAATGAGCAGTTCTTC	CASSPGLASYNEQFF
TRBJ1-2	13	-	-	TRBV7-2	TGTGCCAGCAGCTTAGGGGCCGGCTATGGCTACACCTTC	CASSLGAGYGYTF
TRBJ1-2	14	once	-	TRBV24-1	TGTGCCACCAGTGATTTGACGGGAGACTATGGCTACACCTTC	CATSDLTGDYGYTF